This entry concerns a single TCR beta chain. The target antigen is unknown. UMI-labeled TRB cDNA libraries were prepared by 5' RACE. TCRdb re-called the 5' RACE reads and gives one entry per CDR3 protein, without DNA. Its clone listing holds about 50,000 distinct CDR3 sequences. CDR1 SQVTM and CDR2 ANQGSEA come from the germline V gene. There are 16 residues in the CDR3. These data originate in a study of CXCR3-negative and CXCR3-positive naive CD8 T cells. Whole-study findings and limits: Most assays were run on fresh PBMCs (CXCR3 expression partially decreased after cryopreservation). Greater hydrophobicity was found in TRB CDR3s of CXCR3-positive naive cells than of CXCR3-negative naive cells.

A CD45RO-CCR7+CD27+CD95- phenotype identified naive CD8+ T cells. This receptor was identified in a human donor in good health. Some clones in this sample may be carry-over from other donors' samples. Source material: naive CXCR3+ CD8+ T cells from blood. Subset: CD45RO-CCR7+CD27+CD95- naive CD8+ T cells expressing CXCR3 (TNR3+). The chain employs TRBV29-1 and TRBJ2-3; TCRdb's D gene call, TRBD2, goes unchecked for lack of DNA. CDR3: CSVVLAGGPHTDTQYF.